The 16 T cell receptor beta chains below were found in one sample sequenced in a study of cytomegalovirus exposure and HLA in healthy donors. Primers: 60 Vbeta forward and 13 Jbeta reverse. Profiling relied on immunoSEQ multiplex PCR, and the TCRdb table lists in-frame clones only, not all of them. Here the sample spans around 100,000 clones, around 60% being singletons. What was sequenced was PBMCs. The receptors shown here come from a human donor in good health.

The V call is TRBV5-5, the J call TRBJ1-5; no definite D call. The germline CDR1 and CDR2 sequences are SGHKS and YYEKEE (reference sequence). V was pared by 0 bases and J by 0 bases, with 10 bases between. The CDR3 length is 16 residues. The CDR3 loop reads CASSLVPEHSNQPQHF. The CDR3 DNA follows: TGTGCCAGCAGCTTGGTGCCGGAGCATAGCAATCAGCCCCAGCATTTT. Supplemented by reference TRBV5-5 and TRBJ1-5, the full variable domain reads DAGVTQSPTHLIKTRGQQVTLRCSPISGHKSVSWYQQVLGQGPQFIFQYYEKEERGRGNFPDRFSARQFPNYSSELNVNALLLGDSALYLCASSLVPEHSNQPQHFGDGTRLSIL.

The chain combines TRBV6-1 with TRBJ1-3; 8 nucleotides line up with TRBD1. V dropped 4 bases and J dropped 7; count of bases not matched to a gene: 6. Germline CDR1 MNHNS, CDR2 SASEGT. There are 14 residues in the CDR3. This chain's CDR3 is CASSVDRASNTIYF. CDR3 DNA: TGTGCCAGCAGTGTGGACAGGGCCAGTAACACCATATATTTT.

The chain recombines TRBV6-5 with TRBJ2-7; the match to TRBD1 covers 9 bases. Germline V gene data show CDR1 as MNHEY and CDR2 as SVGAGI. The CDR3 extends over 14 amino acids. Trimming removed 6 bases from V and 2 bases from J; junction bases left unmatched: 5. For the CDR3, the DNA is TGTGCCAGCAGAACTACAGGGGGCGCCTACGAGCAGTACTTC. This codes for CASRTTGGAYEQYF.

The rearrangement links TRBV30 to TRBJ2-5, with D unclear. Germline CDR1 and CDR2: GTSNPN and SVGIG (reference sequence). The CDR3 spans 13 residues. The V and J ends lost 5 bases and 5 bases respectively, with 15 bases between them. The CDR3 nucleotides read TGTGCCTGGCGCAGAAAATTAATGGAGACCCAGTACTTC. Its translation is CAWRRKLMETQYF. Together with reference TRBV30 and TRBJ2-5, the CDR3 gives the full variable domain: SQTIHQWPATLVQPVGSPLSLECTVEGTSNPNLYWYRQAAGRGLQLLFYSVGIGQISSEVPQNLSASRPQDRQFILSSKKLLLSDSGFYLCAWRRKLMETQYFGPGTRLLVL.

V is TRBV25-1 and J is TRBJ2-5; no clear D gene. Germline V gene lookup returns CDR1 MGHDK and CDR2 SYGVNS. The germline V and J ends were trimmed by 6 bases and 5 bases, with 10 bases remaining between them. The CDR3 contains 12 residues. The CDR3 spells CASSETGETQYF. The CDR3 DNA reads TGTGCCAGCAGCGAGACCGGGGAGACCCAGTACTTC.

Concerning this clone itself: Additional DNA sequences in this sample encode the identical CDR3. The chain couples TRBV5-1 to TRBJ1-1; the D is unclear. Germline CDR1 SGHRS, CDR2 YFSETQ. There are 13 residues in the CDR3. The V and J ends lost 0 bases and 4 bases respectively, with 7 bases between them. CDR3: CASSLAGFTEAFF. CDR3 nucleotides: TGCGCCAGCAGCTTGGCGGGGTTCACTGAAGCTTTCTTT.

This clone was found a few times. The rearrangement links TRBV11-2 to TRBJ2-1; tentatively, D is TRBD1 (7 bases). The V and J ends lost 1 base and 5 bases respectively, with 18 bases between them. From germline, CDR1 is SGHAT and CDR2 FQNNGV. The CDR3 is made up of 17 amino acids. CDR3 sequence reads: CASSLVEGALGDNEQFF. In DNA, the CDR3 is TGTGCCAGCAGCTTAGTGGAGGGGGCCCTCGGTGACAATGAGCAGTTCTTC.

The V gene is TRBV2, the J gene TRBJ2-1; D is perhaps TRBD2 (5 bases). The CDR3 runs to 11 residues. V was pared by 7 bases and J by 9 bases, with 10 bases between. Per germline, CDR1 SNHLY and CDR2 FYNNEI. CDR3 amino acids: CASKEAAEQFF. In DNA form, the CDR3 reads TGTGCCAGCAAGGAGGCCGCTGAGCAGTTCTTC.

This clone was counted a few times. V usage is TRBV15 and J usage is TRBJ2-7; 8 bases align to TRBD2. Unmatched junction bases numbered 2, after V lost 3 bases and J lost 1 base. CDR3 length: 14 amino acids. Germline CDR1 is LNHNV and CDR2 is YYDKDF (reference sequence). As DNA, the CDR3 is TGTGCCACCAGCAGGACTAGCGTTTCCTACGAGCAGTACTTC. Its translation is CATSRTSVSYEQYF.

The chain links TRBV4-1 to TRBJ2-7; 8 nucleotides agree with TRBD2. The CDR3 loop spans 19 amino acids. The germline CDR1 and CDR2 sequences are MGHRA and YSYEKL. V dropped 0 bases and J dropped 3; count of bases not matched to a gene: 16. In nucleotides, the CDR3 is TGCGCCAGCAGCCAAGAACCAGCGGGACTAGTTCGGGCGGGCTACGAGCAGTACTTC. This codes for CASSQEPAGLVRAGYEQYF.

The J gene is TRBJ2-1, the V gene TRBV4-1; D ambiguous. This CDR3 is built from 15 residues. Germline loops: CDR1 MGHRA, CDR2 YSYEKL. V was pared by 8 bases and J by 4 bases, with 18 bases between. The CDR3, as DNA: TGCGCCAGCTCCCGACCGTTGACTGATTACAATGAGCAGTTCTTC. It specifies CASSRPLTDYNEQFF.

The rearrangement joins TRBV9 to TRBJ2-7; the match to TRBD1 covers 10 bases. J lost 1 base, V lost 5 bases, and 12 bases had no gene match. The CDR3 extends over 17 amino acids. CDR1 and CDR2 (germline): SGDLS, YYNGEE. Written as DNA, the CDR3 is TGTGCCAGCAGTGGGGAATTAGGGACAGGGGCGTCCTACGAGCAGTACTTC. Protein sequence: CASSGELGTGASYEQYF. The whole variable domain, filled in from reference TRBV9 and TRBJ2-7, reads DSGVTQTPKHLITATGQRVTLRCSPRSGDLSVYWYQQSLDQGLQFLIQYYNGEERAKGNILERFSAQQFPDLHSELNLSSLELGDSALYFCASSGELGTGASYEQYFGPGTRLTVT.

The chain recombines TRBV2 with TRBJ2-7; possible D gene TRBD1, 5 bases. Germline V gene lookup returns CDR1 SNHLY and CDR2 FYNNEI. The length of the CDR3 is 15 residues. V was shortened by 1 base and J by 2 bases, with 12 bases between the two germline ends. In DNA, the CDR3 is TGTGCCAGCAGTGAAGGGCAGGGCCGAACCTACGAGCAGTACTTC. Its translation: CASSEGQGRTYEQYF.

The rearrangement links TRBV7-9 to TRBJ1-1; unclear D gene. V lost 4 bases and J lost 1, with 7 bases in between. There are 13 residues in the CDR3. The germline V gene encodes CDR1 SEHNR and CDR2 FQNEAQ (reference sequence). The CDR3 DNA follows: TGTGCCAGCAGCTCTCGACAGAACACTGAAGCTTTCTTT. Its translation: CASSSRQNTEAFF.

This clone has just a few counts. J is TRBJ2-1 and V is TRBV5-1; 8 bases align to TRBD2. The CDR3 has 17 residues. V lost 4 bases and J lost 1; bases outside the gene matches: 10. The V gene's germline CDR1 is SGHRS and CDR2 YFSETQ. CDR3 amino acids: CASSPAVAGGSYNEQFF. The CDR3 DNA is TGCGCCAGCAGCCCGGCGGTGGCGGGAGGTTCCTACAATGAGCAGTTCTTC.

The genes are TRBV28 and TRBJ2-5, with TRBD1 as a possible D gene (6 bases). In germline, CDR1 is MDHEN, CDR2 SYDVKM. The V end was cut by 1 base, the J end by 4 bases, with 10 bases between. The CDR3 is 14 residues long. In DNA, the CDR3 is TGTGCCAGCAGTTTATACAGGGAATTAGAGACCCAGTACTTC. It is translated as CASSLYRELETQYF.